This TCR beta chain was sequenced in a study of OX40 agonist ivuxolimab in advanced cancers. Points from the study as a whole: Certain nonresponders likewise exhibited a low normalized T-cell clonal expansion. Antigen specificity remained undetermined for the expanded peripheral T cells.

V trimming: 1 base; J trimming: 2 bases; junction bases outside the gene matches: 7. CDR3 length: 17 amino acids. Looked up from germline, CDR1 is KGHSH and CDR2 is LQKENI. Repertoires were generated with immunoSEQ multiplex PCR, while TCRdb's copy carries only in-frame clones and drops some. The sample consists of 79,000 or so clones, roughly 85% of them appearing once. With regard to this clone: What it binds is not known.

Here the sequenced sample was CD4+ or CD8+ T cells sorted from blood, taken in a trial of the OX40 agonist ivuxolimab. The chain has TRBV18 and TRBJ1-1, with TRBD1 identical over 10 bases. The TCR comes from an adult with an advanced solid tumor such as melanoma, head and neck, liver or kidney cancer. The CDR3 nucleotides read TGTGCCAGCTCACCACGTAGGGACAGGGGTTTAAACACTGAAGCTTTCTTT. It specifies CASSPRRDRGLNTEAFF.